These 5 T cell receptor beta chains were all obtained from the same sample, sequenced in a study of T cell repertoires in cytomegalovirus infection (dated by TCRdb to about 2019). Sequenced using an Illumina HiSeq 1500. In TCRdb, the public reads were trimmed at Q25 with fastp and aligned with MiXCR, with productive beta chains retained. Here each entry gathers all rows of one CDR3 protein and keeps the most common genes and DNA. This sample lists 900,000 to 950,000 distinct CDR3 sequences; roughly 31% were detected once. The ten largest clones capture around 15% of the sample. Their target antigens are unknown. The treatment or condition label here, explained by the study, means: in vitro stimulation with specific CMV peptide epitopes to enrich CMV-specific T cells. Sequenced material: cultured CD8+ T cells from PBMCs, taken from culture after CMV antigen stimulation. These receptors all come from a human donor in good health (CMV status not recorded). Some clones in this sample may be carry-over from other donors' samples.

This clonotype was picked up many times. The V and J genes are TRBV7-9 and TRBJ2-1; no definite D call. The V gene lost 5 bases and the J gene lost 4 bases, with 18 bases spanning the gap. Germline loops: CDR1 SEHNR, CDR2 FQNEAQ (reference sequence). The CDR3 sequence is 16 residues long. For the CDR3, the DNA is TGTGCCAGCAGCCCGTTTGGGCCACAGCATTACAATGAGCAGTTCTTC. Protein: CASSPFGPQHYNEQFF.

The V gene is TRBV7-6, the J gene TRBJ2-1; D uncertain. The germline V gene encodes CDR1 SGHVS and CDR2 FNYEAQ. V lost 5 bases, J lost 2 bases, and 16 bases lay in between. CDR3 length: 16 amino acids. CDR3 coding DNA: TGTGCCAGCAGCCCCGTTCCTGGGGAAACCTACAATGAGCAGTTCTTC. Amino acid sequence: CASSPVPGETYNEQFF.

This chain links TRBV6-6 with TRBJ1-4; 7 bases fit TRBD1. Germline CDR1 MNHNY, CDR2 SVGAGI (reference sequence). This CDR3 is 15 amino acids long. The junction had 5 bases not matched to a gene; V was cut back by 5 bases and J by 2 bases. The CDR3 is CASSATGWTNEKLFF. For the CDR3, the DNA is TGTGCCAGCAGTGCGACAGGGTGGACTAATGAAAAACTGTTTTTT.

This clonotype was seen more than once but under ten times. The chain is built from TRBV7-6 and TRBJ2-2, with D unclear. This CDR3 is 14 amino acids long. Deletions cut 4 bases from V and 1 base from J, with 7 bases between. Germline CDR1 reads SGHVS; CDR2 reads FNYEAQ. The CDR3 region is CASSSKRNTGELFF. The CDR3 nucleotides read TGTGCCAGCAGCTCCAAGAGGAACACCGGGGAGCTGTTTTTT.

This clonotype was picked up many times. The chain has TRBV7-2 and TRBJ2-5; 7 bases agree with TRBD1. The trim removed 4 bases at V and 5 bases at J, leaving 13 bases unmatched. The germline gives CDR1 SGHTA, CDR2 FQGNSA. The CDR3 runs 16 residues. In DNA, the CDR3 is TGTGCCAGCAGCTCGAGGGACAGCCTGTTTGAGGAGACCCAGTACTTC. It codes for CASSSRDSLFEETQYF.